The TCR beta chain under discussion was sequenced for a study of blood T cells in healthy people across ages. Findings and caveats of the study: More naive CD4+ cells and higher diversity marked long-lived donors relative to aged donors.

CDR1 and CDR2 from the germline V gene are SGHKS and YYEKEE (reference sequence). The CDR3 spans 17 residues. V dropped 0 bases and J dropped 5; count of bases not matched to a gene: 12. This clonotype turned up a few times. The antigen remains unidentified. With a J-beta primer mix and a sample-barcoded 5' primer, a second PCR ran about 7 to 11 cycles. Each cDNA molecule was tagged by a template-switch adaptor with 12 random nucleotides. Via MiXCR, TCRdb re-called the 5' RACE reads, giving one row per CDR3 protein. The sample holds more than 800,000 distinct CDR3 sequences, more than 25% seen once. Investigators took around 11 milliliters of peripheral blood from every donor.

Material: blood. This TCR derives from a woman of 80 years or more in good health. The V and J genes are TRBV5-5 and TRBJ1-1, with 8 bases fitting TRBD1. CDR3: CASSLAPGQGAQTEAFF. The CDR3 bases are TGTGCCAGCAGCTTGGCCCCGGGGCAGGGGGCGCAAACTGAAGCTTTCTTT.